The TCR beta chain under discussion was sequenced for a study of neoadjuvant anti-PD-1 for oral cavity cancer. As to time point: after neoadjuvant nivolumab, at surgical resection. CDR1 is SGHRS, CDR2 YFSETQ, per germline. The CDR3 runs 15 residues. V was cut by 1 base and J by 5 bases, with 14 bases left in between. Here immunoSEQ multiplex PCR was the method, and the copy in TCRdb shows in-frame clones only, minus some. The top ten clones hold roughly 4.9% of a sample with approximately 45,000 clones, about 77% of them seen once. This clonotype originated in a person aged 40 to 85 with oral cavity squamous cell carcinoma. The V call is TRBV5-1, the J call TRBJ2-3; perhaps TRBD1 as D (6 bases). The sample was PBMCs, taken after nivolumab (anti-PD-1) treatment. CDR3 nucleotide sequence: TGCGCCAGCAGCTTGAGGGGGACCCAAGGAGATACGCAGTATTTT. Residues: CASSLRGTQGDTQYF.